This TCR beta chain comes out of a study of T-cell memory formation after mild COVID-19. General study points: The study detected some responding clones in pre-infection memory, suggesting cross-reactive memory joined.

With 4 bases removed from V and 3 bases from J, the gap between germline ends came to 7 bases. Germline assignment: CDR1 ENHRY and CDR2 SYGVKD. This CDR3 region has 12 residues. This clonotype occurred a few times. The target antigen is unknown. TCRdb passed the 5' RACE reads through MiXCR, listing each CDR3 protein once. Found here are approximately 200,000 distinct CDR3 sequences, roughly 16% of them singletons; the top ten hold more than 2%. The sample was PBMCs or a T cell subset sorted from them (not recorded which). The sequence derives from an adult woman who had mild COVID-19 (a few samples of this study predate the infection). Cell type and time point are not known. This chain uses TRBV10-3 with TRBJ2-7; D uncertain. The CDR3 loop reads CAISVDRYEQYF. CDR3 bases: TGTGCCATCAGTGTCGACCGCTACGAGCAGTACTTC.